A selection of T cell receptor beta chains follows, all from one sample in a study of cytomegalovirus exposure and HLA in healthy donors. Sequenced by immunoSEQ multiplex PCR; TCRdb stores in-frame clones only, minus some. Here the sample spans 100,000 to 150,000 clones, around three quarters being singletons. Sequencing was performed on PBMCs. The receptors were gathered from a female donor in good health and CMV-seronegative. CDR3s include the opening cysteine and the closing phenylalanine or tryptophan. Each record gives: V gene, J gene, clone size, D gene, CDR3 DNA, CDR3 protein. D genes are given only for firm matches. A clone size is listed for some rows: how often the clone was seen (once, few, many), or a class if it is expanded.

>TRBV30|TRBJ1-4|once|.
TGTGCCTGTAAGGCGGGAGGAGAACTGTTTTTT
CACKAGGELFF
>TRBV11-2|TRBJ2-7|.|.
TGTGCCAGCAGCTTAACCTACAGGGAGTCCTACGAGCAGTACTTC
CASSLTYRESYEQYF
>TRBV7-8|TRBJ2-3|.|.
TGTGCCAGCGAGTTAGCCCCAGATACGCAGTATTTT
CASELAPDTQYF
>TRBV11-2|TRBJ2-7|.|TRBD2
TGTGCCAGCAGCTTAGATCGCGTTCGGGAGGGGGAGCAGTACTTC
CASSLDRVREGEQYF
>TRBV11-1|TRBJ2-1|.|TRBD1
TGTGCCAGCAGCTGGGACAGGGGGCTAATAGGCAATGAGCAGTTCTTC
CASSWDRGLIGNEQFF
>TRBV7-2|TRBJ1-3|.|TRBD1
TGTGCCAGCAGCTTCAGGACAGGGATGTACGGAAACACCATATATTTT
CASSFRTGMYGNTIYF
>TRBV12-1|TRBJ1-4|few|.
TGTGCCAGCAGCTGGGGAAGGACAGCTTCTAACCCAACTAATGAAAAACTGTTTTTT
CASSWGRTASNPTNEKLFF
>TRBV7-2|TRBJ2-7|.|.
TGTGCCAGCACCTTCTGGACAGTCTCCTACGAGCAGTACTTC
CASTFWTVSYEQYF
>TRBV11-3|TRBJ2-2|.|TRBD2
TGTGCCAGCAGCTCAAACGGAGCTTTGGGGGGGTGGACCGGGGAGCTGTTTTTT
CASSSNGALGGWTGELFF
>TRBV5-6|TRBJ2-3|.|TRBD2
TGTGCCAGCAGCAGGACGCGGGACTACGAGACAGATACGCAGTATTTT
CASSRTRDYETDTQYF
>TRBV7-9|TRBJ1-2|.|.
TGTGCCAGCAGCTTATCCCAGGGGATTTTGAGCTACACCTTC
CASSLSQGILSYTF
>TRBV9|TRBJ2-2|.|.
TGTGCCAGCACCCGACACAACACCGGGGAGCTGTTTTTT
CASTRHNTGELFF
>TRBV29-1|TRBJ1-2|.|.
TGCAGCGTTGAAGTGACACCCCAGGGCTACACCTTC
CSVEVTPQGYTF
>TRBV9|TRBJ2-1|.|TRBD2
TGTGCCAGCAGCGTTACTAGCGGGGATAATGAGCAGTTCTTC
CASSVTSGDNEQFF
>TRBV7-9|TRBJ1-1|.|.
TGTGCCAGCAGCTTAGATCGTTCGGGGGAAGCTTTCTTT
CASSLDRSGEAFF
>TRBV11-2|TRBJ2-1|.|.
TGTGCCAGCAGTAGTTACGGAGGCGACAATGAGCAGTTCTTC
CASSSYGGDNEQFF
>TRBV6-7|TRBJ2-5|.|TRBD2
TGTGCCAGCAGTTACCCCGACAGGGATCGTAGCGGGAGTGACCAAGAGACCCAGTACTTC
CASSYPDRDRSGSDQETQYF
>TRBV2|TRBJ2-4|.|.
TGTGCCAGCAGAGCACAGGGATTTTCGGCCAAAAACAGTCAGTACTTC
CASRAQGFSAKNSQYF
>TRBV25-1|TRBJ1-5|.|.
TGTGCCAGCAGTCTTCTACCTAGAGTAGGTAGCAATCAGCCCCAGCATTTT
CASSLLPRVGSNQPQHF
>TRBV7-8|TRBJ2-2|once|TRBD2
TGTGCCAGCAGCCCCCGGGAGGTTAACACCGGGGAGCTGTTTTTT
CASSPREVNTGELFF
>TRBV7-9|TRBJ2-4|.|TRBD1
TGTTCCAGCAGACATAGCGTAGGCCGGGACAGGGAGAACATTCAGTACTTC
CSSRHSVGRDRENIQYF
>TRBV6-6|TRBJ1-1|.|.
TGTGCCAGCAGTTATGGGGCAGGCGAAGCTTTCTTT
CASSYGAGEAFF
>TRBV6-6|TRBJ2-7|.|TRBD2
TGTGCGATCAGGGGGCGGACTAGCGGGAGCTACGAGCAGTACTTC
CAIRGRTSGSYEQYF
>TRBV1|TRBJ2-3|few|.
TGCACCAGCAGCCAAGACCGTGAGTATTTT
CTSSQDREYF
>TRBV6-4|TRBJ1-4|many|.
TGTGCCAGCAGTGAAACGACAGAGAATGAAAAACTGTTTTTT
CASSETTENEKLFF
>TRBV15|TRBJ2-5|.|.
TGTGCCACCAGCAGATTGGGGACGGGACTCCAAGAGACCCAGTACTTC
CATSRLGTGLQETQYF
>TRBV5-8|TRBJ2-5|.|.
TGTGCCAGCACCCAGGGCACGGCCAACCAAGAGACCCAGTACTTC
CASTQGTANQETQYF
>TRBV5-1|TRBJ1-6|few|TRBD1
TGCGCCAGCAGCCCGGGACAGGGTGGGAATTCACCCCTCCACTTT
CASSPGQGGNSPLHF
>TRBV9|TRBJ2-1|.|.
TGTGCCAGCAGCGAGAGGGGGGGTCGGAATCAAGAGCAGTTCTTC
CASSERGGRNQEQFF
>TRBV6-1|TRBJ1-2|.|.
TGTGCCAGCAGTGAGAGAGGCAGGGTCGGCTACACCTTC
CASSERGRVGYTF
>TRBV6-1|TRBJ2-2|.|TRBD2
TGTGCCAGCAGTGAACTAGCGGGAGGGCCCGGGGAGCTGTTTTTT
CASSELAGGPGELFF
>TRBV2|TRBJ2-7|few|TRBD2
TGTGCCAGCAGCCGCCTAGCGGGGACCTACGAGCAGTACTTC
CASSRLAGTYEQYF
>TRBV6-4|TRBJ1-6|once|TRBD1
TGTGCCAGCAGAGCACAGGGGAACGATAATTCACCCCTCCACTTT
CASRAQGNDNSPLHF
>TRBV19|TRBJ1-6|once|.
TGTGCCAGTAGTAAAGGGGGTAATTCACCCCTCCACTTT
CASSKGGNSPLHF
>TRBV25-1|TRBJ2-7|.|.
TGTGCCAGCAGTGATGGCACAGCCTCCTACGAGCAGTACTTC
CASSDGTASYEQYF
>TRBV11-2|TRBJ1-4|.|.
TGTGCCAGCAGCTTTCAGGGTTCTTGGGAAAAACTGTTTTTT
CASSFQGSWEKLFF
>TRBV11-2|TRBJ2-7|.|TRBD2
TGTGCCAGCAGCCGAGAGACTAGCGGGGGATCCTACGAGCAGTACTTC
CASSRETSGGSYEQYF
>TRBV6-1|TRBJ1-5|.|.
TGTGCCAGCAGTCTACAGGGAGTCGGCAATCAGCCCCAGCATTTT
CASSLQGVGNQPQHF
>TRBV6-1|TRBJ1-2|once|.
TGTGCCAGCAGTGAGACCACAGGGTATGGGGGCTACACCTTC
CASSETTGYGGYTF
>TRBV11-2|TRBJ2-7|.|TRBD2
TGTGCCAGCAGCTCCCACGGACTAGCGGGAGGGGCCGAGCAGTACTTC
CASSSHGLAGGAEQYF
>TRBV6-6|TRBJ1-1|.|TRBD1
TGTGCCAGCAGTTACTCAGGGGGCCGGGGAGAAGCTTTCTTT
CASSYSGGRGEAFF
>TRBV9|TRBJ2-5|.|TRBD2
TGTGCCAGCAGCGTAGGTCTAGCGGGAGGCAGGGAGACCCAGTACTTC
CASSVGLAGGRETQYF
>TRBV25-1|TRBJ2-5|.|.
TGTGCCAGCAGTGTAACGGACTGGCAAGAGACCCAGTACTTC
CASSVTDWQETQYF
>TRBV11-3|TRBJ2-7|.|.
TGTGCCAGCAGCTTAGGCGGAGAATACGAGCAGTACTTC
CASSLGGEYEQYF
>TRBV5-5|TRBJ2-2|.|.
TGTGCCAGCAGACTTCGACCTGGACACACGAACACCGGGGAGCTGTTTTTT
CASRLRPGHTNTGELFF
>TRBV11-3|TRBJ2-7|once|TRBD1
TGTGCCAGCAGCCATCGGGACAGAGCCTACGAGCAGTACTTC
CASSHRDRAYEQYF
>TRBV2|TRBJ2-5|.|TRBD2
TGTGCCAGCAGTACCCGACGGGAGGGCCGAGAGACCCAGTACTTC
CASSTRREGRETQYF
>TRBV6-6|TRBJ1-5|.|.
TGTGCCAGCCGAACAGGGTTGGTAAATAGCAATCAGCCCCAGCATTTT
CASRTGLVNSNQPQHF
>TRBV5-4|TRBJ1-2|.|.
TGTGCCAGCAGCCCCGGGAGGGGGGACACTGCCTATGGCTACACCTTC
CASSPGRGDTAYGYTF
>TRBV9|TRBJ2-7|.|TRBD1
TGTGCCAGCAGCCCCGACAGGGGGCAAATCTCCGAGCAGTACTTC
CASSPDRGQISEQYF
>TRBV5-1|TRBJ2-3|.|.
TGCGCCAGCAGCTTAAACATACGCACAGATACGCAGTATTTT
CASSLNIRTDTQYF
>TRBV15|TRBJ1-4|few|.
TGTGCCACCAGCCTACGTTCCGGGGGGCGAAAACTGTTTTTT
CATSLRSGGRKLFF
>TRBV6-6|TRBJ1-5|few|.
TGTGCCAGCAGTTACTCGAGACAGTATCAGCCCCAGCATTTT
CASSYSRQYQPQHF
>TRBV28|TRBJ2-6|once|.
TGTGCCAGCAGTGTACAATTCTCTGGGGCCAACGTCCTGACTTTC
CASSVQFSGANVLTF
>TRBV7-2|TRBJ2-2|.|TRBD2
TGTGCCAGCAGGAAACTAGCGGGCAACGCGAACACCGGGGAGCTGTTTTTT
CASRKLAGNANTGELFF
>TRBV11-1|TRBJ1-5|.|.
TGTGCCAGCAGCTTAACCGCGGATCAGCCCCAGCATTTT
CASSLTADQPQHF
>TRBV5-8|TRBJ1-2|.|TRBD1
TGTGCCAGCAGCTGGGACAGGGGGCAAAACTATGGCTACACCTTC
CASSWDRGQNYGYTF
>TRBV19|TRBJ2-1|few|TRBD2
TGTGCCACACTAGCGGGGGGGTACAATGAGCAGTTCTTC
CATLAGGYNEQFF